This T cell receptor beta chain was sequenced in a study of Graves' ophthalmopathy and Graves' hyperthyroidism. General study results and limits: Most thyroid-expanded clonotypes exceeding 0.001 frequency were also found in blood.

This clonotype was recorded a few times. Its antigen is unknown. Investigators amplified TCR beta CDR3 regions from RNA transcripts. First-round RT-PCR with HTBI primers preceded a second-round multiplex PCR. MiXCR was run by TCRdb on the multiplex PCR reads, yielding one entry per CDR3 protein. The profile shows fewer than 650,000 distinct CDR3 sequences, about 20% of them singletons. Germline V gives CDR1 MDHEN, CDR2 SYDVKM. The CDR3 has 15 residues. V lost 4 bases and J lost 2; bases outside the gene matches: 4. The origin of this receptor is a woman aged 18-29 years with stable Graves' hyperthyroidism. Some clones in this sample may be carry-over from other donors' samples. The sequenced sample was peripheral blood. The chain joins TRBV28 to TRBJ2-5; 10 positions agree with TRBD2. CDR3 nucleotide sequence: TGTGCCAGCAGTTCAGCGGGGGGGATACAAGAGACCCAGTACTTC. Protein: CASSSAGGIQETQYF.